What follows are 5 T cell receptor beta chains derived from one specimen sequenced in a study of T-cell memory formation after mild COVID-19. TCRdb re-called the 5' RACE reads through MiXCR, storing one row per CDR3 protein. The table lists some 410,000 distinct CDR3 sequences, roughly a quarter of them singletons. The sample taken for sequencing was PBMCs or a T cell subset sorted from them (not recorded which). These receptor sequences come from an adult woman who had mild COVID-19 (a few samples of this study predate the infection). Cell type and time point are not known.

This clonotype was counted a few times. The chain has TRBV20-1 and TRBJ2-1, with TRBD2 matching 11 bases. Trimming removed 0 bases from V and 0 bases from J; junction bases left unmatched: 7. The CDR3 consists of 18 residues. Germline V gives CDR1 DFQATT, CDR2 SNEGSKA (reference sequence). CDR3: CSARDRLAGKSSYNEQFF. The CDR3 region has the DNA TGCAGTGCTAGAGATCGACTAGCGGGGAAGAGCTCCTACAATGAGCAGTTCTTC.

This clonotype was detected only a few times. The chain joins TRBV29-1 to TRBJ1-2, with TRBD1 as a possible D gene (6 bases). The CDR3 covers 12 residues. The V gene lost 4 bases and the J gene lost 6 bases, with 12 bases spanning the gap. Germline CDR1 reads SQVTM; CDR2 reads ANQGSEA. As DNA, the CDR3 is TGCAGCGTTGCTCGGACAGAGAATGGCTACACCTTC. It is translated as CSVARTENGYTF.

V and J are TRBV3-1 and TRBJ2-7, with D unresolved. V was clipped by 0 bases and J by 6 bases, with 18 bases between them. CDR1 is LGHDT and CDR2 is YNNKEL in the germline V gene (reference sequence). The CDR3 is made up of 16 amino acids. DNA of the CDR3: TGTGCCAGCAGCCAAGAATTGGGTCGGGCGGAGCGCGAGCAGTACTTC. Amino acids: CASSQELGRAEREQYF.

The sample holds one count of this clonotype. The rearrangement joins TRBV7-2 to TRBJ2-6; D is unresolved. The CDR3 covers 15 residues. In germline, CDR1 is SGHTA, CDR2 FQGNSA. V was cut by 3 bases and J by 1 base, with 7 bases left in between. Here the CDR3 reads CASSFRMSGANVLTF. As DNA, the CDR3 is TGTGCCAGCAGCTTCCGCATGTCTGGGGCCAACGTCCTGACTTTC.

This chain links TRBV24-1 with TRBJ1-1, with TRBD1 matching 7 bases. V shed 7 bases, J shed 4 bases, and the junction held 5 bases outside the gene matches. The CDR3 has 13 amino acids. The germline V gene encodes CDR1 KGHDR and CDR2 SFDVKD. The chain's CDR3 is CATSETGITEAFF. The DNA of the CDR3 is TGTGCCACCAGCGAGACAGGGATCACTGAAGCTTTCTTT.